In this sample, the clone carrying this T cell receptor beta chain turned up many times. This entry belongs to a study of T cells after yellow fever vaccination. The CDR3 is made up of 13 amino acids. Germline assignment: CDR1 LNHNV and CDR2 YYDKDF (reference sequence). The V and J ends lost 0 bases and 6 bases respectively, with 5 bases between them. From the 5' RACE reads, TCRdb called clonotypes with MiXCR, one entry per CDR3 protein. The repertoire holds approximately 260,000 distinct CDR3 sequences, with roughly 5.2% as singletons. The J gene is TRBJ1-4, the V gene TRBV15; D not resolved. The receptor comes from a man aged 18 to 35 who received the YFV17D yellow fever vaccine. The sequenced sample was CD4+ T cells sorted from PBMCs, obtained on the day of the yellow fever booster vaccination. The CDR3: CATSRDKDEKLFF. Written as DNA, the CDR3 is TGTGCCACCAGCAGAGATAAAGATGAAAAACTGTTTTTT.